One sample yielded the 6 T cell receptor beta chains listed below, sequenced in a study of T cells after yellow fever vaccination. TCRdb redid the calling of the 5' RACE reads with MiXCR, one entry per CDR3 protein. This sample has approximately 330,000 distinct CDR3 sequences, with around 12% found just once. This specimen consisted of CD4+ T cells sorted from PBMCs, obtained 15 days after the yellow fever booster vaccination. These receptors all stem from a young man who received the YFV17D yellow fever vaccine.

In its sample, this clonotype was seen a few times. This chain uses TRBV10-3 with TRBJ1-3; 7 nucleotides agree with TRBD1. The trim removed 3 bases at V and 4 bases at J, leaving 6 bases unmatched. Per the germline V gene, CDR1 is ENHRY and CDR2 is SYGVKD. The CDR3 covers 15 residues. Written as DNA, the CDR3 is TGTGCCATCAGTGATCCAGGGGGAAAAGGAAACACCATATATTTT. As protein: CAISDPGGKGNTIYF.

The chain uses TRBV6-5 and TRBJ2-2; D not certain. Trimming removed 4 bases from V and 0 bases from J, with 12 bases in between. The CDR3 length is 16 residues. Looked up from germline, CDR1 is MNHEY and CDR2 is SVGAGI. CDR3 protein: CASSWVLTTNTGELFF. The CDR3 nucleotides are TGTGCCAGCAGTTGGGTTCTAACGACGAACACCGGGGAGCTGTTTTTT.

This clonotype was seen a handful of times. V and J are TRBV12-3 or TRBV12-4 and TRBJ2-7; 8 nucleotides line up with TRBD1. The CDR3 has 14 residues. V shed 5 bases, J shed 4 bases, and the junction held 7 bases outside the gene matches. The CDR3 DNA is TGTGCCAGCAGTACCGAGACAGGGGCATACGAGCAGTACTTC. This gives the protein CASSTETGAYEQYF.

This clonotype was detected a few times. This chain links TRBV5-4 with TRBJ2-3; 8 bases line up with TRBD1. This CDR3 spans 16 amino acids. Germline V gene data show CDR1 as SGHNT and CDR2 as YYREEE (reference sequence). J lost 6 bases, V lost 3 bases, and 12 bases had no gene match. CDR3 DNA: TGTGCCAGCAGCTCTAGCCCAGGGGGCGCGTCGGATACGCAGTATTTT. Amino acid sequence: CASSSSPGGASDTQYF.

This CDR3 reads CASSSFDTSHGDEQYV. In DNA, the CDR3 is TGTGCCAGCAGTTCCTTCGACACTTCACATGGGGACGAGCAGTACGTC. The genes are TRBV28 and TRBJ2-7; no firm D call. Germline CDR1 is MDHEN and CDR2 is SYDVKM. The V end lost 4 bases, the J end lost 5 bases, and 21 bases lay between the germline ends. CDR3 size: 16 residues.

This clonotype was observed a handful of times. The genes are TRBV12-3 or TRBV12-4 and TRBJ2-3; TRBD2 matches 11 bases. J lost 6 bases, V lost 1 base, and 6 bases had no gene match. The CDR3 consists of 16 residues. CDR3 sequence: CASSLGLAGRGDTQYF. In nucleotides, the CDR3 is TGTGCCAGCAGTTTAGGACTAGCGGGGCGCGGGGATACGCAGTATTTT.